This T cell receptor (beta chain) was identified in a study of CD8+ T cells in alopecia areata. The study, taken as a whole, reports: Clonality exceeded that of normal scalp in lesional scalp, most notably in alopecia totalis/universalis.

This clone appeared a few times. Its antigen is as yet unknown. RNA was extracted and reverse transcribed into cDNA as the sequencing template. TCRdb's copy holds only in-frame clones and misses some; the assay was immunoSEQ multiplex PCR. Here the sample spans 190,000 or so clones, about 60% being singletons. Specified treatment: oral pan-JAK inhibitor, 5-10 mg twice daily. PBMCs were stained for CD3, CD4 and CD8, and CD4+ and CD8+ T cells were sorted. This CDR3 is built from 13 residues. The V gene lost 8 bases and the J gene lost 2 bases, with 7 bases spanning the gap. Germline V gene lookup returns CDR1 WSHSY and CDR2 SAAADI.

V gene TRBV10-2 combines with J gene TRBJ1-6; D ambiguous. The clonotype originates from a human donor with alopecia areata. The sequenced sample was CD8+ T cells sorted from blood, obtained at week 24, from a patient treated with tofacitinib. CDR3 nucleotides: TGCGCCAGCCTGGCAGCCTATAATTCACCCCTCCACTTT. It codes for CASLAAYNSPLHF.